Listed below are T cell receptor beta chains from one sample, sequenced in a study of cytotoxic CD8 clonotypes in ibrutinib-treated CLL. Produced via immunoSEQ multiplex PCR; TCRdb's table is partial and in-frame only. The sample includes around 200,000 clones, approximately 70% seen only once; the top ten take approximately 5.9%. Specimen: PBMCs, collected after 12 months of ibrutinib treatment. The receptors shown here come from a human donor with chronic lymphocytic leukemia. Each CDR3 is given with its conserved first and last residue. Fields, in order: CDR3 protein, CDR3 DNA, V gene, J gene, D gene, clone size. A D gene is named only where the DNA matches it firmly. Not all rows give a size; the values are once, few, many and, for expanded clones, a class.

CDR3aa: CAVGQPLGNEQYF
CDR3nt: TGTGCCGTGGGGCAGCCCCTGGGGAACGAGCAGTACTTC
v_gene: TRBV6-5
j_gene: TRBJ2-7
d_gene: NA
abundance: few

CDR3aa: CASSPYRGGSGYGYTF
CDR3nt: TGTGCCAGCAGCCCCTACCGGGGGGGATCTGGCTATGGCTACACCTTC
v_gene: TRBV11-2
j_gene: TRBJ1-2
d_gene: NA
abundance: few

CDR3aa: CSVRKETQYF
CDR3nt: TGCAGCGTTAGAAAGGAGACCCAGTACTTC
v_gene: TRBV29-1
j_gene: TRBJ2-5
d_gene: NA
abundance: once

CDR3aa: CASSDMEGGNQPQHF
CDR3nt: TGCGCCAGCAGTGATATGGAAGGCGGCAATCAGCCCCAGCATTTT
v_gene: TRBV10-2
j_gene: TRBJ1-5
d_gene: NA
abundance: few

CDR3aa: CSVAQTERGNEQFF
CDR3nt: TGCAGCGTGGCCCAGACAGAACGGGGCAATGAGCAGTTCTTC
v_gene: TRBV29-1
j_gene: TRBJ2-1
d_gene: NA
abundance: few

CDR3aa: CASSLANEQFF
CDR3nt: TGCGCCAGCAGCTTGGCTAATGAGCAGTTCTTC
v_gene: TRBV5-1
j_gene: TRBJ2-1
d_gene: NA
abundance: NA

CDR3aa: CASSLMTGWEETQYF
CDR3nt: TGTGCCAGCAGCCTCATGACGGGGTGGGAGGAAACGCAGTATTTT
v_gene: TRBV7-9
j_gene: TRBJ2-3
d_gene: NA
abundance: NA

CDR3aa: CASRATGTTEAFF
CDR3nt: TGTGCCAGCAGGGCTACAGGGACCACTGAAGCTTTCTTT
v_gene: TRBV6-1
j_gene: TRBJ1-1
d_gene: NA
abundance: NA

CDR3aa: CASSWGLVTGTDTQYF
CDR3nt: TGCGCCAGCAGCTGGGGACTAGTTACGGGCACAGATACGCAGTATTTT
v_gene: TRBV5-1
j_gene: TRBJ2-3
d_gene: TRBD2
abundance: NA

CDR3aa: CASAWGPSTDTQYF
CDR3nt: TGTGCCTCCGCGTGGGGCCCTAGCACAGATACGCAGTATTTT
v_gene: TRBV19
j_gene: TRBJ2-3
d_gene: NA
abundance: NA

CDR3aa: CASSLVFGLAGTPGETQYF
CDR3nt: TGTGCCAGCAGTTTGGTGTTCGGACTAGCGGGAACCCCAGGGGAGACCCAGTACTTC
v_gene: TRBV27
j_gene: TRBJ2-5
d_gene: TRBD2
abundance: NA

CDR3aa: CASFTTGRDYGYTF
CDR3nt: TGTGCCAGCTTTACCACGGGCAGGGACTATGGCTACACCTTC
v_gene: TRBV28
j_gene: TRBJ1-2
d_gene: NA
abundance: NA

CDR3aa: CASSLAFSGAGGELFF
CDR3nt: TGTGCCAGCAGCTTGGCCTTCTCGGGAGCGGGCGGGGAGCTGTTTTTT
v_gene: TRBV7-8
j_gene: TRBJ2-2
d_gene: NA
abundance: NA

CDR3aa: CAISELAKNTEAFF
CDR3nt: TGTGCCATCAGTGAGCTAGCAAAGAACACTGAAGCTTTCTTT
v_gene: TRBV10-3
j_gene: TRBJ1-1
d_gene: NA
abundance: NA

CDR3aa: CASSWWDRLPNEQFF
CDR3nt: TGTGCCAGCAGCTGGTGGGACAGACTCCCCAATGAGCAGTTCTTC
v_gene: TRBV7-9
j_gene: TRBJ2-1
d_gene: TRBD1
abundance: NA

CDR3aa: CASSLDHFNSPLHF
CDR3nt: TGTGCCAGCAGCTTAGATCACTTTAATTCACCCCTCCACTTT
v_gene: TRBV11-2
j_gene: TRBJ1-6
d_gene: NA
abundance: NA

CDR3aa: CASSHRAGEGSNQPQHF
CDR3nt: TGCGCCAGCAGCCATCGAGCCGGAGAGGGTAGCAATCAGCCCCAGCATTTT
v_gene: TRBV4-1
j_gene: TRBJ1-5
d_gene: NA
abundance: NA

CDR3aa: CSAKDWKQFF
CDR3nt: TGCAGTGCTAAGGACTGGAAGCAGTTCTTC
v_gene: TRBV20-1
j_gene: TRBJ2-1
d_gene: NA
abundance: NA

CDR3aa: CASSQGQGDTGELFF
CDR3nt: TGTGCCAGCTCACAAGGACAGGGTGACACCGGGGAGCTGTTTTTT
v_gene: TRBV18
j_gene: TRBJ2-2
d_gene: TRBD1
abundance: NA

CDR3aa: CASSLVGREASRNTGELFF
CDR3nt: TGTGCCAGCAGCTTAGTCGGCAGGGAGGCGTCCCGGAACACCGGGGAGCTGTTTTTT
v_gene: TRBV7-4
j_gene: TRBJ2-2
d_gene: NA
abundance: NA

CDR3aa: CASSFFDPRNQPQHF
CDR3nt: TGTGCCAGCAGTTTCTTTGACCCGCGAAATCAGCCCCAGCATTTT
v_gene: TRBV6-6
j_gene: TRBJ1-5
d_gene: NA
abundance: NA

CDR3aa: CATDSRNEKLFF
CDR3nt: TGTGCCACAGACAGCCGTAATGAAAAACTGTTTTTT
v_gene: TRBV9
j_gene: TRBJ1-4
d_gene: NA
abundance: NA

CDR3aa: CASSASWALSTDTQYF
CDR3nt: TGTGCCAGCAGCGCTAGCTGGGCTCTAAGCACAGATACGCAGTATTTT
v_gene: TRBV7-2
j_gene: TRBJ2-3
d_gene: NA
abundance: NA

CDR3aa: CASSRTLTAYGYTF
CDR3nt: TGTGCCAGCAGCCGAACACTAACCGCCTATGGCTACACCTTC
v_gene: TRBV14
j_gene: TRBJ1-2
d_gene: NA
abundance: NA

CDR3aa: CASSARQPNQPQHF
CDR3nt: TGTGCCAGCAGCGCGAGACAGCCCAATCAGCCCCAGCATTTT
v_gene: TRBV7-2
j_gene: TRBJ1-5
d_gene: NA
abundance: few

CDR3aa: CASSTETSGRSREQFF
CDR3nt: TGTGCCAGCAGCACTGAAACTAGCGGGAGGTCTCGTGAGCAGTTCTTC
v_gene: TRBV11-3
j_gene: TRBJ2-1
d_gene: TRBD2
abundance: few

CDR3aa: CAWSEQLSQPQHF
CDR3nt: TGTGCCTGGAGTGAACAGTTGAGTCAGCCCCAGCATTTT
v_gene: TRBV30
j_gene: TRBJ1-5
d_gene: NA
abundance: once

CDR3aa: CASRTGGAYEQYF
CDR3nt: TGTGCCAGCAGGACAGGGGGAGCCTACGAGCAGTACTTC
v_gene: TRBV6-5
j_gene: TRBJ2-7
d_gene: TRBD1
abundance: NA